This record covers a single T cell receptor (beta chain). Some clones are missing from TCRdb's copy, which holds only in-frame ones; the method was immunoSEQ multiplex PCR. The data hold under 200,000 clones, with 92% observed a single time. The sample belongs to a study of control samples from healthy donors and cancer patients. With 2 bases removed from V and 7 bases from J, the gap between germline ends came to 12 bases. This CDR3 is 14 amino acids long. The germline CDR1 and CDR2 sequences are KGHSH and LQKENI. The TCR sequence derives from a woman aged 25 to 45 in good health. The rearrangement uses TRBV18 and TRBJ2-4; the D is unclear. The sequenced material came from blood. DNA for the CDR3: TGTGCCAGCTCACCAGAGAGCATACGGAACATTCAGTACTTC. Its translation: CASSPESIRNIQYF.